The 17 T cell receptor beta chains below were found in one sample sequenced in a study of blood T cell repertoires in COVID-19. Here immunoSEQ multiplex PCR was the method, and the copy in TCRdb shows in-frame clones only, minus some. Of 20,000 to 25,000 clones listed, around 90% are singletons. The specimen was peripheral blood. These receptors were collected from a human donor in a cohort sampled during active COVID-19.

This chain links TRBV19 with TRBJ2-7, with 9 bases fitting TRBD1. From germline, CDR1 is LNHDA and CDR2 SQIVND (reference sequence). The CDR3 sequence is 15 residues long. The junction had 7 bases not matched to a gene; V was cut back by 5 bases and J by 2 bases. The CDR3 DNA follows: TGTGCCAGTAGTTCCCCGGGGGACAGGGCCTACGAGCAGTACTTC. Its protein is CASSSPGDRAYEQYF.

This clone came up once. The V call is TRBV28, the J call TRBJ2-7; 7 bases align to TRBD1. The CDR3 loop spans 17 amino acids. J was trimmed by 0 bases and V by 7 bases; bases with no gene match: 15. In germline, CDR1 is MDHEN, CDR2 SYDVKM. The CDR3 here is CASTDSPGQALSYEQYF. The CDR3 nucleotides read TGTGCCAGCACCGACTCCCCCGGACAGGCGCTCTCCTACGAGCAGTACTTC.

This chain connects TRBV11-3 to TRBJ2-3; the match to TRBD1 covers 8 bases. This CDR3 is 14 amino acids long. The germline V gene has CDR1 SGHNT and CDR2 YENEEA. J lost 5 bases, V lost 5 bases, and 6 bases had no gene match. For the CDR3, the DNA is TGTGCCAGCAGCCCTGGACAGGGCGGAGATACGCAGTATTTT. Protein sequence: CASSPGQGGDTQYF.

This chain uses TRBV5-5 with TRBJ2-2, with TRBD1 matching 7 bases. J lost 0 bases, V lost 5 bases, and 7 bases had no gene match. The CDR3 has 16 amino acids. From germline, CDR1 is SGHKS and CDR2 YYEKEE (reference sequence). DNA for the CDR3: TGTGCCAGCAGTTACACCGGGACAGCGAACACCGGGGAGCTGTTTTTT. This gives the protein CASSYTGTANTGELFF.

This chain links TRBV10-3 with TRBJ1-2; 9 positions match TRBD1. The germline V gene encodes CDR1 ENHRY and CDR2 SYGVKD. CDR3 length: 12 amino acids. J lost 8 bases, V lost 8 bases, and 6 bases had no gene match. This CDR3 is CAISGDREGYTF. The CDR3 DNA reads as TGTGCCATCTCCGGGGACAGGGAGGGCTACACCTTC.

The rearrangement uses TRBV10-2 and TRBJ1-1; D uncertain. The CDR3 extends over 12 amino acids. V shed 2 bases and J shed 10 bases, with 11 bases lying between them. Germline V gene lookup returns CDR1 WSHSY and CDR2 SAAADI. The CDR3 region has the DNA TGCGCCAGCAGTGAGCTGGGCGTGGGAGCTTTCTTT. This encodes CASSELGVGAFF.

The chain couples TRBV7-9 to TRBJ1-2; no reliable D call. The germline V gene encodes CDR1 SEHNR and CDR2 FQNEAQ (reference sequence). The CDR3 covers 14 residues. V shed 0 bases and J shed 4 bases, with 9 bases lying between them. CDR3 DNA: TGTGCCAGCAGCTTAGCCCGGGTCCCCTATGGCTACACCTTC. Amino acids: CASSLARVPYGYTF. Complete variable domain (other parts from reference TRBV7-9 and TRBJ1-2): DTGVSQNPRHKITKRGQNVTFRCDPISEHNRLYWYRQTLGQGPEFLTYFQNEAQLEKSRLLSDRFSAERPKGSFSTLEIQRTEQGDSAMYLCASSLARVPYGYTFGSGTRLTVV.

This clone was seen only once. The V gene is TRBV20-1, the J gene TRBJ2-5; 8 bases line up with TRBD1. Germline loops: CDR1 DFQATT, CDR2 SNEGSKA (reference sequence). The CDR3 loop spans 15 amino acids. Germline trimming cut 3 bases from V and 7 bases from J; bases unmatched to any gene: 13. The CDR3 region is CSASIAASGGPTQYF. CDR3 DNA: TGCAGTGCTAGTATCGCTGCTTCAGGGGGCCCGACCCAGTACTTC.

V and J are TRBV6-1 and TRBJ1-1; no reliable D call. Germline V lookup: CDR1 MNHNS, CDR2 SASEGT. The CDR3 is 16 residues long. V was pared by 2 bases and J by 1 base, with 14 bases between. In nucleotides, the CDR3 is TGTGCCAGCAGTGAATACGGTCTGTCAACGAACACTGAAGCTTTCTTT. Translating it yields CASSEYGLSTNTEAFF.

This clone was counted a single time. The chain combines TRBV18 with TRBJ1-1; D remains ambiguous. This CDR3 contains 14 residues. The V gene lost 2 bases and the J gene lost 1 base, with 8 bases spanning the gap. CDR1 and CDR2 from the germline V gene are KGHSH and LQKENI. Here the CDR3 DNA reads TGTGCCAGCTCACCAGCGCCAGGGAACACTGAAGCTTTCTTT. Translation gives CASSPAPGNTEAFF.

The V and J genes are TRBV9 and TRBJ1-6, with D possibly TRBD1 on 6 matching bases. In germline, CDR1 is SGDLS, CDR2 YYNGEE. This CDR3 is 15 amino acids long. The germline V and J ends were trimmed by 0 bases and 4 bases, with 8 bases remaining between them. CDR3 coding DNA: TGTGCCAGCAGCGTAGGGGACATTTATAATTCACCCCTCCACTTT. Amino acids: CASSVGDIYNSPLHF.

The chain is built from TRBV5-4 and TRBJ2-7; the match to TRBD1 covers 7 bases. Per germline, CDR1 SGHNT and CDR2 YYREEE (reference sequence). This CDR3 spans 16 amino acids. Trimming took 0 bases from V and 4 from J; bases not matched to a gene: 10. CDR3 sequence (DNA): TGTGCCAGCAGCTTGGAGGTAAACAGGGGAACATACGAGCAGTACTTC. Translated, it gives CASSLEVNRGTYEQYF.

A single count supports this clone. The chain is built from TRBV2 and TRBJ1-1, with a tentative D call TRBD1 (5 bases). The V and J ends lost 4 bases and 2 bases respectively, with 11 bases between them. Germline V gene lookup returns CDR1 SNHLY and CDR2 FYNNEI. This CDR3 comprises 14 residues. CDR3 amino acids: CASSGGEGNTEAFF. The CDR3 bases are TGTGCCAGCAGTGGGGGGGAGGGAAACACTGAAGCTTTCTTT.

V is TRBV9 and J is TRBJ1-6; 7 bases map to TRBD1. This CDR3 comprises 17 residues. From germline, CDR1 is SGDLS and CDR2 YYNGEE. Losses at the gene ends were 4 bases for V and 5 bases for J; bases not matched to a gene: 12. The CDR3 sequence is CASSPSGRGHDNSPLHF. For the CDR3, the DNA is TGTGCCAGCAGCCCCAGCGGGAGGGGGCACGATAATTCACCCCTCCACTTT.

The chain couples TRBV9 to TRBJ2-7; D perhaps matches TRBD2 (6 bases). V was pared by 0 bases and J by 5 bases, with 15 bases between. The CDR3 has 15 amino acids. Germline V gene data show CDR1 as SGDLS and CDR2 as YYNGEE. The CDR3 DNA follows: TGTGCCAGCAGCGTAGATCAAGGAGGGTTCAACGAGCAGTACTTC. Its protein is CASSVDQGGFNEQYF.

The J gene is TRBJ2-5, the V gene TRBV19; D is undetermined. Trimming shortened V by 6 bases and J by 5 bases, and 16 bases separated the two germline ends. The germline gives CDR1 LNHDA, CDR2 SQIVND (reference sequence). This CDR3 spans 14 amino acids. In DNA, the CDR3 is TGTGCCAGTAGCCCGACTCCCCTCGGGGAGACCCAGTACTTC. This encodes CASSPTPLGETQYF.

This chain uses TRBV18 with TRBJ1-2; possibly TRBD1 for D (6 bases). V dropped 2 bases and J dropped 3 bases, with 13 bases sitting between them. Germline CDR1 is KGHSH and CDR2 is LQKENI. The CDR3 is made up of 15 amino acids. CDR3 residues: CASSPWAQGDYGYTF. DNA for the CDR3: TGTGCCAGCTCACCATGGGCACAGGGAGACTATGGCTACACCTTC.